Following are 15 T cell receptor beta chains from one sample sequenced in a study of CD8 T cells in Susac syndrome. A quantity of roughly 0.5 to 1 ug RNA underwent reverse transcription using random hexamers. A single record per CDR3 protein comes from TCRdb applying MiXCR to the immunoSEQ multiplex PCR reads. The profile shows hundreds of thousands of distinct CDR3 sequences, more than 75% of them singletons. Sequencing was done on a sample of CD8+ T cells from PBMCs. These receptors came from a human donor with multiple sclerosis.

The rearrangement links TRBV11-2 to TRBJ2-1, with 9 nucleotides matching TRBD1. The CDR3 runs 16 residues. CDR1 and CDR2 from the germline V gene are SGHAT and FQNNGV. V shed 5 bases and J 5 bases; nucleotides not matched to a gene: 10. CDR3 DNA: TGTGCCAGCAGCGCTGGTCCCGGGACAGGGAACAATGAGCAGTTCTTC. This codes for CASSAGPGTGNNEQFF. Variable domain in full (rest from reference TRBV11-2 and TRBJ2-1): EAGVAQSPRYKIIEKRQSVAFWCNPISGHATLYWYQQILGQGPKLLIQFQNNGVVDDSQLPKDRFSAERLKGVDSTLKIQPAKLEDSAVYLCASSAGPGTGNNEQFFGPGTRLTVL.

This clonotype was seen once. J is TRBJ2-5 and V is TRBV7-9, with TRBD2 matching 9 bases. The CDR3 is 16 amino acids. Germline CDR1 is SEHNR and CDR2 is FQNEAQ (reference sequence). Unmatched junction bases numbered 6, after V lost 2 bases and J lost 2 bases. The CDR3 loop reads CASSLPISGSQETQYF. In DNA form, the CDR3 reads TGTGCCAGCAGCTTACCGATTAGCGGGAGTCAAGAGACCCAGTACTTC.

V is TRBV28 and J is TRBJ2-3; a possible D gene is TRBD1 (6 bases). V was trimmed by 6 bases and J by 2 bases, leaving 18 bases between them. This CDR3 has 16 amino acids. Germline lookup yields CDR1 MDHEN and CDR2 SYDVKM. CDR3 coding DNA: TGTGCCAGCAGCCAGAGGACAGCCTACGTCACAGATACGCAGTATTTT. This sequence encodes CASSQRTAYVTDTQYF.

The V gene is TRBV5-1, the J gene TRBJ2-1, with 9 nucleotides matching TRBD2. V shed 0 bases, J shed 10 bases, and the junction held 2 bases outside the gene matches. This CDR3 spans 13 amino acids. Germline values: CDR1 SGHRS, CDR2 YFSETQ. CDR3 nucleotide sequence: TGCGCCAGCAGCTTGGATAGCGGGAGAGAGCAGTTCTTC. It specifies CASSLDSGREQFF.

This sequence joins TRBV30 and TRBJ2-7, with 10 bases lining up with TRBD2. Looked up from germline, CDR1 is GTSNPN and CDR2 is SVGIG (reference sequence). This CDR3 contains 13 residues. The V gene end was trimmed by 7 bases and the J gene end by 0 bases; junction bases not matched to a gene: 3. The CDR3 loop is CASAGGLSYEQYF. The CDR3 region has the DNA TGTGCCTCAGCGGGAGGGCTCTCCTACGAGCAGTACTTC.

The rearrangement uses TRBV2 and TRBJ2-7; 7 bases map to TRBD1. Germline CDR1 and CDR2: SNHLY and FYNNEI. Germline trimming cut 9 bases from V and 4 bases from J; bases unmatched to any gene: 6. The CDR3 is 12 residues long. This CDR3 reads CASRDSPYEQYF. The CDR3, as DNA: TGTGCCAGTAGGGACAGTCCGTACGAGCAGTACTTC.

The CDR3 protein is CSVEGRVGSYNEQFF. The CDR3 DNA is TGCAGCGTTGAGGGCAGAGTGGGCTCCTACAATGAGCAGTTCTTC. The rearrangement uses TRBV29-1 and TRBJ2-1, with D unclear. The CDR3 sequence is 15 residues long. The germline V and J ends were trimmed by 3 bases and 0 bases, with 12 bases remaining between them. CDR1 SQVTM and CDR2 ANQGSEA come from the germline V gene.

The gene calls are TRBV7-9 and TRBJ2-7; 7 positions match TRBD1. Germline CDR1 SEHNR, CDR2 FQNEAQ (reference sequence). The CDR3 consists of 15 residues. The V segment lost 5 bases and the J segment 0 bases; nucleotides outside the gene matches: 7. The CDR3 protein is CASSGDSAISYEQYF. CDR3 nucleotides: TGTGCCAGCAGCGGGGACAGCGCCATCTCCTACGAGCAGTACTTC.

The chain uses TRBV7-9 and TRBJ2-7; D is possibly TRBD1 (5 bases). The CDR3 contains 12 residues. The germline CDR1 and CDR2 sequences are SEHNR and FQNEAQ (reference sequence). Trimming took 3 bases from V and 6 from J, leaving 9 bases between them. The CDR3 coding sequence is TGTGCCAGCAGCTTTCAGGGTAGCGAGCAGTACTTC. Its protein is CASSFQGSEQYF.

This chain connects TRBV6-4 to TRBJ1-5; maybe TRBD1 (5 bases). Germline assignment: CDR1 MRHNA and CDR2 SNTAGT. The CDR3 sequence is 15 residues long. V lost 6 bases and J 7 bases, leaving 19 bases between the germline ends. CDR3 in amino acids: CASSSDRGRQQPQHF. Written as DNA, the CDR3 is TGTGCCAGCAGCTCCGATAGGGGAAGGCAACAGCCCCAGCATTTT.

The rearrangement joins TRBV9 to TRBJ1-1; D might be TRBD1 (5 bases). Germline-derived CDR1 and CDR2 are SGDLS and YYNGEE. The CDR3 extends over 13 amino acids. V was shortened by 2 bases and J by 7 bases, with 12 bases between the two germline ends. This chain's CDR3 is CASSVGRANEAFF. The CDR3 DNA follows: TGTGCCAGCAGCGTCGGCAGGGCTAATGAAGCTTTCTTT.

DNA for the CDR3: TGTGCCAGCACTCGGAGGGGGACCACTGAAGCTTTCTTT. Translation gives CASTRRGTTEAFF. The V call is TRBV12-3 or TRBV12-4, the J call TRBJ1-1; D perhaps matches TRBD1 (6 bases). The CDR3 runs to 13 residues. V was trimmed by 7 bases and J by 4 bases, leaving 13 bases between them.

The V and J genes are TRBV7-9 and TRBJ2-2; maybe TRBD1 (5 bases). The CDR3 has 16 residues. Germline V gives CDR1 SEHNR, CDR2 FQNEAQ (reference sequence). With 6 bases removed from V and 3 bases from J, the gap between germline ends came to 17 bases. The CDR3 DNA reads TGTGCCAGCAGTCAAAGGGGCAGGTCGGACACCGGGGAGCTGTTTTTT. Its protein is CASSQRGRSDTGELFF.

The chain couples TRBV13 to TRBJ2-1, with D perhaps matching TRBD2 (6 bases). The V gene's germline CDR1 is PRHDT and CDR2 FYEKMQ (reference sequence). The CDR3 covers 13 residues. V was pared by 1 base and J by 10 bases, with 11 bases between. CDR3 sequence (DNA): TGTGCCAGCAGCTTAGAACTAGCCGAAGAGCAGTTCTTC. It codes for CASSLELAEEQFF.

V and J are TRBV29-1 and TRBJ1-2, with D possibly matching TRBD1 (5 bases). The V gene lost 4 bases and the J gene lost 7 bases, with 22 bases spanning the gap. The length of the CDR3 is 15 residues. Germline-derived CDR1 and CDR2 are SQVTM and ANQGSEA. The CDR3 DNA sequence: TGCAGCGTTGGCGGCAGCGAGCGGGGGATTACTGGCTACACCTTC. Amino acid sequence: CSVGGSERGITGYTF.